This T cell receptor beta chain was sequenced in a study of identical twins. CDR3 size: 13 residues. The ends were cut back, 3 bases at V and 1 base at J, with 6 bases in the middle. MiXCR, run by TCRdb on the 5' RACE reads, gives a single entry per CDR3 protein. The table records 200,000 to 300,000 distinct CDR3 sequences, about 7% of them present only once. In its sample, this clonotype was seen many times. The same data also went into a second study, on yellow fever vaccine responses in identical twins.

The sample comprised memory (CD45RO+) T cells sorted from blood. This chain connects TRBV12-3 or TRBV12-4 to TRBJ1-1; no firm D call. This clonotype was obtained from a woman in her late teens or twenties in good health. The CDR3 bases are TGTGCCAGCAGTTTCGGGCGGAACACTGAAGCTTTCTTT. Amino acids: CASSFGRNTEAFF.